One and the same sample provided the 18 T cell receptor beta chains below, sequenced in a study of T cell responses to AZD1222 COVID-19 vaccine. Generated by immunoSEQ multiplex PCR, the TCRdb table keeps only in-frame clones and is missing some. Of 99,000 or so clones in the sample, 80% to 90% were seen once. Sequences were derived from peripheral blood, sampled on day 0 of AZD1222 vaccination. The receptors stem from an adult in good health.

This chain links TRBV2 with TRBJ1-3; a weak D match, TRBD1 (5 bases). The CDR3 is made up of 14 amino acids. Germline-derived CDR1 and CDR2 are SNHLY and FYNNEI. V shed 6 bases and J shed 1 base, with 10 bases lying between them. CDR3 loop: CASRWGESGNTIYF. In nucleotides, the CDR3 is TGTGCCAGCAGGTGGGGGGAGTCTGGAAACACCATATATTTT.

This sequence joins TRBV6-2 or TRBV6-3 and TRBJ2-7; TRBD1 matches at 7 bases. The germline gives CDR1 MNHEY, CDR2 SVGEGT. The length of the CDR3 is 14 residues. Trimming cost V 0 bases and J 6 bases; bases outside gene matches: 5. The DNA for the CDR3 is TGTGCCAGCAGTTACTCGACAGGGTCGCGCGAGCAGTACTTC. This gives the protein CASSYSTGSREQYF.

This chain uses TRBV6-4 with TRBJ1-2; TRBD1 aligns across 7 bases. Germline CDR1 reads MRHNA; CDR2 reads SNTAGT. J gave up 1 base and V 5 bases, and 4 bases lay outside the gene matches. The CDR3 consists of 14 residues. CDR3 nucleotides: TGTGCCAGCAGTAGGGACAGAAGTAACTATGGCTACACCTTC. This sequence encodes CASSRDRSNYGYTF.

The chain links TRBV4-3 to TRBJ2-1; 8 positions match TRBD1. The ends lost 2 bases at V and 5 bases at J; junction bases unmatched: 2. This CDR3 has 14 residues. Germline CDR1 is LGHNA and CDR2 is YSLEER. CDR3 region: CASSQQTGDNEQFF. The CDR3 DNA reads as TGCGCCAGCAGCCAACAGACAGGGGACAATGAGCAGTTCTTC.

This chain joins TRBV2 and TRBJ2-7; TRBD2 matches at 10 bases. V gave up 3 bases and J gave up 2 bases; unmatched junction bases: 7. This CDR3 region has 16 residues. CDR1 SNHLY and CDR2 FYNNEI come from the germline V gene. DNA for the CDR3: TGTGCCAGCAGTGACGGTCTCCTAGCGGGGGCCTACGAGCAGTACTTC. This sequence encodes CASSDGLLAGAYEQYF.

J is TRBJ1-2 and V is TRBV7-9; TRBD1 matches 7 bases. This CDR3 has 14 residues. V dropped 1 base and J dropped 6; count of bases not matched to a gene: 5. CDR1 is SEHNR, CDR2 FQNEAQ, per germline (reference sequence). The CDR3 is CASSLGSTGDGYTF. The DNA for the CDR3 is TGTGCCAGCAGCTTAGGGTCCACAGGGGATGGCTACACCTTC.

The V call is TRBV18, the J call TRBJ2-4, with D perhaps TRBD1 or TRBD2 (5 bases each). Germline V gene data show CDR1 as KGHSH and CDR2 as LQKENI. This CDR3 has 15 amino acids. The ends were cut back, 2 bases at V and 6 bases at J, with 14 bases in the middle. In nucleotides, the CDR3 is TGTGCCAGCTCACCAACGCAGAGGGGTCGAAACATTCAGTACTTC. Its translation: CASSPTQRGRNIQYF.

This sequence joins TRBV19 and TRBJ1-1; a possible D gene is TRBD1 (6 bases). Trimming took 5 bases from V and 1 from J, leaving 11 bases between them. Looked up from germline, CDR1 is LNHDA and CDR2 is SQIVND (reference sequence). CDR3 size: 14 residues. CDR3 DNA: TGTGCCAGTAGTCCCTACAGGGAGAACACTGAAGCTTTCTTT. Translating gives CASSPYRENTEAFF.

The V call is TRBV18, the J call TRBJ1-6; TRBD1 agrees at 8 bases. V lost 6 bases, J lost 7 bases, and 11 bases stayed unmatched. Germline V gives CDR1 KGHSH, CDR2 LQKENI. The CDR3 contains 16 residues. DNA of the CDR3: TGTGCCAGCTCCCCGGCAGGGGGCCGAGTGAATTCACCCCTCCACTTT. This sequence encodes CASSPAGGRVNSPLHF.

The chain links TRBV27 to TRBJ2-5; 8 nucleotides agree with TRBD1. Germline lookup yields CDR1 MNHEY and CDR2 SMNVEV (reference sequence). The CDR3 runs to 15 residues. Losses at the gene ends were 5 bases for V and 4 bases for J; bases not matched to a gene: 9. The CDR3 DNA sequence: TGTGCCAGCAGTCCCGGGACAGGACTCGGAGAGACCCAGTACTTC. It specifies CASSPGTGLGETQYF.

V is TRBV15 and J is TRBJ2-2, with D perhaps TRBD1 or TRBD2 (6 bases each). Germline values: CDR1 LNHNV, CDR2 YYDKDF (reference sequence). CDR3 length: 16 amino acids. Trimming cost V 0 bases and J 4 bases, with 12 bases left between them. The CDR3 coding sequence is TGTGCCACCAGCAGAGAAGGGGGGCTGGGCACCGGGGAGCTGTTTTTT. This translates into CATSREGGLGTGELFF.

The chain joins TRBV19 to TRBJ1-2; a weak D match, TRBD1 (5 bases). The CDR3 spans 15 residues. The germline gives CDR1 LNHDA, CDR2 SQIVND (reference sequence). The V end lost 8 bases, the J end lost 6 bases, and 22 bases lay between the germline ends. This CDR3 reads CASQTNRRSDDGYTF. The CDR3 nucleotides read TGTGCCAGTCAAACCAACAGGAGGTCGGATGATGGCTACACCTTC.

The CDR3 here is CATSREIRSDTQYF. For the CDR3, the DNA is TGTGCCACCAGCAGAGAGATTAGGTCAGATACGCAGTATTTT. The J gene is TRBJ2-3, the V gene TRBV15; D gene ambiguous. V was shortened by 0 bases and J by 4 bases, with 8 bases between the two germline ends. CDR1 LNHNV and CDR2 YYDKDF come from the germline V gene (reference sequence). The CDR3 spans 14 residues.

This clone was picked up a small number of times. The chain couples TRBV15 to TRBJ2-7; 9 bases map to TRBD2. Unmatched junction bases numbered 0, after V lost 0 bases and J lost 0 bases. Germline values: CDR1 LNHNV, CDR2 YYDKDF (reference sequence). This CDR3 region has 15 residues. The CDR3 DNA follows: TGTGCCACCAGCAGAGATAGCGGGAGCTCCTACGAGCAGTACTTC. The encoded protein is CATSRDSGSSYEQYF.

V is TRBV7-9 and J is TRBJ1-1; tentatively, D is TRBD1 (6 bases). CDR3 length equals 16 residues. Germline V lookup: CDR1 SEHNR, CDR2 FQNEAQ (reference sequence). Trimming removed 5 bases at V and 1 base at J, with 17 bases between. DNA for the CDR3: TGTGCCAGCAGCCGATTCCTCGGACAGAGGAACACTGAAGCTTTCTTT. Translated: CASSRFLGQRNTEAFF.

This clone was seen more than once but under ten times. V and J are TRBV19 and TRBJ2-1; 7 bases are a match to TRBD1. Germline CDR1 reads LNHDA; CDR2 reads SQIVND (reference sequence). The CDR3 loop spans 14 amino acids. The junction had 15 bases not matched to a gene; V was cut back by 3 bases and J by 16 bases. CDR3 sequence (DNA): TGTGCCAGTAGTATGGATGACAGGGCATATCGGAGCTTCTTC. Encoded protein: CASSMDDRAYRSFF.

This chain connects TRBV24-1 to TRBJ2-5, with D possibly being TRBD2 (6 bases). The CDR3 consists of 11 residues. Per the germline V gene, CDR1 is KGHDR and CDR2 is SFDVKD. V lost 8 bases to trimming and J lost 7 bases, with 10 bases between them. The CDR3 nucleotides are TGTGCCACCATCAAGGGAGGGACCCAGTACTTC. This gives the protein CATIKGGTQYF.

The chain links TRBV3-1 (or the pseudogene TRBV3-2) to TRBJ1-6; D might be TRBD1 (5 bases). CDR3 length equals 16 residues. Germline assignment: CDR1 LGHDT and CDR2 YNNKEL (reference sequence). The V gene lost 4 bases and the J gene lost 4 bases, with 14 bases spanning the gap. Here the CDR3 DNA reads TGTGCCAGCAGCCCGGTAGGGGCCTCATATAATTCACCCCTCCACTTT. Translating it yields CASSPVGASYNSPLHF.